Sequencing of this T cell receptor (beta chain) was carried out in a study of PD-1 blockade in classical Hodgkin lymphoma. Study conclusions and caveats: A significant rise in TCR diversity by C4D1 was seen for CD4+ but not CD8+ cells. Relapsed/refractory patients reportedly had the lowest baseline TCR diversity, below newly diagnosed patients, who were below healthy donors. Exclusion was the outcome for patients who began nivolumab under 1 year after ASCT.

In the case of this clone: Its antigen is not identified.

Per the germline V gene, CDR1 is MNHEY and CDR2 is SVGAGI. With 2 bases removed from V and 2 bases from J, the gap between germline ends came to 13 bases. The CDR3 spans 15 residues. Produced via immunoSEQ multiplex PCR; TCRdb's table is partial and in-frame only. The sample holds about 36,000 clones; 69% are singletons and the top ten take roughly 14%. The patients all showed relapse after autologous stem cell transplantation, while their brentuximab vedotin exposure varied. The rearrangement joins TRBV6-5 to TRBJ2-7; D could derive from TRBD1 or TRBD2 (5 bases each). This receptor was identified in a human donor with classical Hodgkin lymphoma. The sequencing used peripheral blood mononuclear cells (PBMCs), collected before the second cycle of nivolumab. The CDR3 region is CASSYRDRGPYEQYF. CDR3 coding DNA: TGTGCCAGCAGTTACCGGGATAGGGGACCCTACGAGCAGTACTTC.